The rows below give T cell receptor beta chains drawn from one sample of a study of blood T cell repertoires in COVID-19. Assay used: immunoSEQ multiplex PCR; TCRdb lists only in-frame clones, some missing. The sample comprises just under 350,000 clones, 85% to 90% of which are singletons, and more than 5.5% rests with the top ten. Sequencing was done on a sample of peripheral blood. The receptors originated from a woman between 65 and 79 years old with COVID-19, enrolled during active disease. Each CDR3 is given with its conserved first and last residue. The D gene is left open where the match is weak. Clone size is not always given. Where it is, it says once, few, many or a class for expanded clones.

d_gene,j_gene,abundance,v_gene,len,CDR3aa,CDR3nt
NA,TRBJ2-7,once,TRBV28,13,CASSLVSPGEQYF,TGTGCCAGCAGTTTAGTTTCTCCGGGAGAGCAGTACTTC
TRBD1,TRBJ1-3,few,TRBV27,16,CASTPSGGAEGNTIYF,TGTGCCAGCACCCCGTCAGGGGGCGCAGAAGGAAACACCATATATTTT
TRBD2,TRBJ2-1,NA,TRBV7-2,16,CASSLQAGGNYNEQFF,TGTGCCAGCAGCCTCCAAGCGGGGGGGAACTACAATGAGCAGTTCTTC
TRBD1,TRBJ1-1,NA,TRBV15,15,CATSRESGGIDEAFF,TGTGCCACCAGCAGAGAATCAGGGGGAATTGATGAAGCTTTCTTT
TRBD1,TRBJ1-1,NA,TRBV7-2,15,CASSSPYRGQNEAFF,TGTGCCAGCAGCTCTCCGTACAGGGGGCAGAATGAAGCTTTCTTT
TRBD1,TRBJ2-4,NA,TRBV6-2/TRBV6-3,17,CASSSFGQGLAKNIQYF,TGTGCCAGCAGTTCCTTCGGACAGGGATTAGCCAAAAACATTCAGTACTTC
TRBD2,TRBJ2-7,NA,TRBV13,14,CASSLGGTSNEQYF,TGTGCCAGCAGCTTAGGAGGGACTAGTAACGAGCAGTACTTC
TRBD2,TRBJ2-1,NA,TRBV5-4,15,CASSLGLAGGNEQFF,TGTGCCAGCAGCCTTGGACTAGCGGGGGGAAATGAGCAGTTCTTC
NA,TRBJ2-1,NA,TRBV19,16,CASSMEGRGSYNEQFF,TGTGCCAGTAGTATGGAAGGCAGGGGCTCCTACAATGAGCAGTTCTTC
NA,TRBJ2-1,NA,TRBV21-1,23,CASSKGAILRTSGGAYWYNEQFF,TGTGCCAGCAGCAAAGGGGCTATCCTTAGGACTAGCGGGGGGGCCTATTGGTACAATGAGCAGTTCTTC
TRBD1,TRBJ1-2,NA,TRBV10-3,14,CAISDSTGEKGYTF,TGTGCCATCAGTGACTCGACAGGGGAGAAGGGCTACACCTTC
TRBD2,TRBJ2-1,NA,TRBV10-1,14,CASRPSGGSNEQFF,TGCGCCAGCAGGCCTAGCGGGGGGTCGAATGAGCAGTTCTTC
TRBD1,TRBJ1-4,NA,TRBV3-1/TRBV3-2,16,CASSRTGRFTNEKLFF,TGTGCCAGCAGCCGGACAGGGAGGTTTACTAATGAAAAACTGTTTTTT
TRBD1,TRBJ1-1,NA,TRBV3-1/TRBV3-2,14,CASSVRQGSTEAFF,TGTGCCAGCAGCGTTCGACAGGGGAGTACTGAAGCTTTCTTT
TRBD1,TRBJ1-2,once,TRBV20-1,11,CSAGGAHGYTF,TGCAGTGCAGGGGGCGCCCATGGCTACACCTTC
NA,TRBJ1-4,NA,TRBV28,14,CASSKGGTNEKLFF,TGTGCCAGCAGTAAGGGGGGGACTAATGAAAAACTGTTTTTT
TRBD1,TRBJ2-7,NA,TRBV27,13,CASSPGTGYEQYF,TGTGCCAGCAGTCCCGGGACAGGTTACGAGCAGTACTTC
TRBD1,TRBJ1-2,NA,TRBV30,13,CAWSKGTVYGYTF,TGTGCCTGGAGTAAGGGGACAGTCTATGGCTACACCTTC
TRBD1,TRBJ2-3,NA,TRBV14,16,CASSQGTGKRTDTQYF,TGTGCCAGCAGCCAAGGGACAGGAAAACGTACAGATACGCAGTATTTT
TRBD1,TRBJ1-6,NA,TRBV19,15,CASSTGTGGGGPLHF,TGTGCCAGTAGTACCGGGACAGGGGGCGGTGGACCCCTCCACTTT
TRBD1,TRBJ1-6,NA,TRBV7-2,16,CASSLLNRDSNSPLHF,TGTGCCAGCAGCCTCCTTAACCGGGACAGCAATTCACCCCTCCACTTT
NA,TRBJ1-5,NA,TRBV5-1,13,CASSLVGGEPQHF,TGCGCCAGCAGCTTGGTGGGGGGTGAGCCCCAGCATTTT
TRBD2,TRBJ2-2,NA,TRBV24-1,15,CATSLAGGFTGELFF,TGTGCCACCAGTTTAGCGGGGGGATTCACCGGGGAGCTGTTTTTT
TRBD1,TRBJ2-7,NA,TRBV18,13,CASSEGTGYEQYF,TGTGCCAGCTCCGAGGGGACAGGTTACGAGCAGTACTTC
TRBD1,TRBJ1-1,NA,TRBV5-4,17,CASSLAPGGDRAVAAFF,TGTGCCAGCAGCTTGGCTCCGGGGGGGGACAGGGCAGTCGCAGCTTTCTTT
TRBD1,TRBJ2-4,NA,TRBV30,15,CAWGQGALAKNIQYF,TGTGCCTGGGGACAGGGGGCCTTAGCCAAAAACATTCAGTACTTC
TRBD1,TRBJ1-5,NA,TRBV4-3,16,CATKDREGDSNQPQHF,TGCGCCACCAAGGACAGGGAGGGAGATAGCAATCAGCCCCAGCATTTT
TRBD2,TRBJ2-7,NA,TRBV4-1,18,CASSQRGLAGGASYEQYF,TGCGCCAGCAGCCAGAGGGGACTAGCGGGGGGCGCCTCCTACGAGCAGTACTTC
NA,TRBJ2-6,NA,TRBV10-3,18,CAISETVTGGSGANVLTF,TGTGCCATCAGTGAGACGGTGACTGGTGGCTCTGGGGCCAACGTCCTGACTTTC
NA,TRBJ2-7,NA,TRBV23-1,19,CASSQSGTKDREGSYEQYF,TGCGCCAGCAGTCAATCTGGGACTAAGGACAGGGAGGGATCCTACGAGCAGTACTTC
NA,TRBJ2-3,NA,TRBV10-3,15,CASLQGLASTDTQYF,TGTGCCAGTCTACAGGGCCTTGCGAGCACAGATACGCAGTATTTT
NA,TRBJ1-2,once,TRBV6-1,14,CASSDRGGYYGYTF,TGTGCCAGCAGTGACAGGGGAGGGTACTATGGCTACACCTTC
TRBD1,TRBJ1-2,NA,TRBV2,13,CASEGQGNYGYTF,TGTGCCAGCGAAGGACAGGGAAACTATGGCTACACCTTC
TRBD1,TRBJ1-6,NA,TRBV9,15,CASSAHRGRNSPLHF,TGTGCCAGCAGCGCGCACAGGGGTAGAAATTCACCCCTCCACTTT
TRBD2,TRBJ2-5,NA,TRBV5-1,15,CASSLPAGAQETQYF,TGCGCCAGCAGCTTGCCAGCGGGGGCGCAAGAGACCCAGTACTTC
TRBD1,TRBJ1-2,NA,TRBV6-1,14,CASSERGQLYGYTF,TGTGCCAGCAGTGAAAGGGGACAGCTCTATGGCTACACCTTC
NA,TRBJ1-3,once,TRBV11-2,18,CASSFYGREVSSGNTIYF,TGTGCCAGCAGCTTTTATGGCAGGGAGGTCTCGTCAGGAAACACCATATATTTT
TRBD1,TRBJ2-1,NA,TRBV30,13,CAGEGQSYNEQFF,TGTGCCGGCGAGGGACAGTCCTACAATGAGCAGTTCTTC
TRBD1,TRBJ1-2,NA,TRBV7-2,15,CASSTTGAPRNGYTF,TGTGCCAGCAGCACAACAGGGGCCCCCCGAAATGGCTACACCTTC
NA,TRBJ1-3,NA,TRBV9,16,CASSVEGASSGNTIYF,TGTGCCAGCAGCGTAGAAGGGGCCAGCTCTGGAAACACCATATATTTT
NA,TRBJ2-7,NA,TRBV7-2,15,CASSLAPGLSYEQYF,TGTGCCAGCAGCTTAGCCCCAGGGCTCTCCTACGAGCAGTACTTC
NA,TRBJ1-5,NA,TRBV7-2,16,CASSLGQGRSGQPQHF,TGTGCCAGCAGCTTAGGGCAGGGGCGGTCCGGTCAGCCCCAGCATTTT
NA,TRBJ2-3,NA,TRBV27,12,CASSYGSDTQYF,TGTGCCAGCAGTTACGGGTCGGATACGCAGTATTTT
NA,TRBJ1-2,few,TRBV11-2,14,CASSSPRGGKGYTF,TGTGCCAGCAGCTCCCCCCGGGGGGGGAAGGGCTACACCTTC